This TCR beta chain was documented in a study of Ad26.COV2.S vaccination and SARS-CoV-2 variants. At the level of the study: Participant was drawn from the COV1001 Ad26.COV2.S trial arm.

The table came from immunoSEQ multiplex PCR; TCRdb's copy has only in-frame clones and leaves some out. The data show just under 250,000 clones, more than 75% seen once. The CDR3 is 13 amino acids. Trimming removed 6 bases from V and 5 bases from J; junction bases left unmatched: 2. This sample's treatment: 15 to 20 received Ad26.COV2.S at low or high dose, single or two shots; about 5 received placebo; per-sample allocation not given. Following the first vaccine or placebo injection, samples were taken on day 63. The chain has TRBV12-3 or TRBV12-4 and TRBJ1-5; 9 bases match TRBD1. The sequence was collected from a person aged 18-60 years who received the Ad26.COV2.S COVID-19 vaccine or a placebo. The sequencing used peripheral blood, collected in a trial of Ad26.COV2.S vaccine versus placebo. The CDR3 DNA follows: TGTGCCAGCAGCGGACAGGGGTATCAGCCCCAGCATTTT. Its translation: CASSGQGYQPQHF.